Detailed here is one T cell receptor beta chain. The sample comes from a study of technical replicates of blood from several donors. The repertoire was sequenced with immunoSEQ multiplex PCR; TCRdb's copy has only in-frame clones and lacks some. The sample lists about 88,000 clones; 85% to 95% were seen once. J gave up 2 bases and V 5 bases, and 5 bases lay outside the gene matches. The CDR3 spans 15 residues. The germline CDR1 and CDR2 sequences are MDHEN and SYDVKM. J is TRBJ1-5 and V is TRBV28, with 8 nucleotides matching TRBD1. The sequenced material came from T cells isolated from PBMCs. This TCR came from a human donor in good health. The CDR3 DNA reads as TGTGCCAGCAGTGGCAGGGGGCGGGGCAATCAGCCCCAGCATTTT. It is translated as CASSGRGRGNQPQHF.